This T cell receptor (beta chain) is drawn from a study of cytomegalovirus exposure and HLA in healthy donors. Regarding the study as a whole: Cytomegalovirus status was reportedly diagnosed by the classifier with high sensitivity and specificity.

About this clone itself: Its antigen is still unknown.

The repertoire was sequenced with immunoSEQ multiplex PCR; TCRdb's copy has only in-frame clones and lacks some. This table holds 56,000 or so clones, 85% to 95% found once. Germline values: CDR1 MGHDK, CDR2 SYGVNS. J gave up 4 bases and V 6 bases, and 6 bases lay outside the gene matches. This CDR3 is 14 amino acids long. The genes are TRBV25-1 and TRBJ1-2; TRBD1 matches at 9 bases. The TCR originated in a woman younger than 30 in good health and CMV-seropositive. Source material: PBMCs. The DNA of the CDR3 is TGTGCCAGCAGGGGGACAGGGTTTGTCTATGGCTACACCTTC. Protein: CASRGTGFVYGYTF.